The clone carrying this T cell receptor (beta chain) was counted a few times. The data were taken from a study of blood T cell repertoires in COVID-19. Looking at the study overall: Samples taken during acute and convalescent COVID-19 were collected in the United States, Italy and Spain. Sample material is recorded as cDNA or gDNA derived from T cells, B-cell-depleted T cells, or PBMCs.

In the original workflow: Amplification of reference gene primers provided the estimated nucleated cell counts. The assay was immunoSEQ multiplex PCR, and TCRdb's table has in-frame clones only and misses some. Clonal size and the V and J genes are those of that table, whereas D and trimming came from the DNA. The sample has about 260,000 clones, around 87% seen once; the top ten hold roughly 2.5%. Source material: peripheral blood. The origin of this receptor is a woman between 50 and 59 years old with acute or convalescent COVID-19.

The CDR3 nucleotides read TGTGCCAGCAGCCCCCCGCCCGGTTCTCGGGGCAATCAGCCCCAGCATTTT. This gives the protein CASSPPPGSRGNQPQHF. V usage is TRBV28 and J usage is TRBJ1-5; no firm D call. Trimming shortened V by 6 bases and J by 2 bases, and 20 bases separated the two germline ends. In germline, CDR1 is MDHEN, CDR2 SYDVKM. This CDR3 comprises 17 residues.